This entry concerns a single TCR beta chain. V dropped 3 bases and J dropped 7; count of bases not matched to a gene: 7. The germline gives CDR1 DFQATT, CDR2 SNEGSKA (reference sequence). The length of the CDR3 is 14 residues. This sample was included in a study of patients and donors after allogeneic stem cell transplantation. TCRdb recomputed calls from the RT-PCR reads with MiXCR, one row per CDR3 protein. The repertoire holds 800,000 to 1,000,000 distinct CDR3 sequences, with about 20% as singletons. The sample was blood, either unsorted or a sorted T cell fraction (not recorded which). The TCR comes from a human donor who was either an allogeneic HSCT recipient or a stem cell or donor lymphocyte infusion donor (not recorded which). It is not recorded whose cells these are; they may come from a transplant donor. The rearrangement uses TRBV20-1 and TRBJ1-5, with 9 bases matching TRBD1. The CDR3 loop is CSASRTGASQPQHF. The CDR3 nucleotides are TGCAGTGCTAGCCGGACAGGGGCGAGCCAGCCCCAGCATTTT.